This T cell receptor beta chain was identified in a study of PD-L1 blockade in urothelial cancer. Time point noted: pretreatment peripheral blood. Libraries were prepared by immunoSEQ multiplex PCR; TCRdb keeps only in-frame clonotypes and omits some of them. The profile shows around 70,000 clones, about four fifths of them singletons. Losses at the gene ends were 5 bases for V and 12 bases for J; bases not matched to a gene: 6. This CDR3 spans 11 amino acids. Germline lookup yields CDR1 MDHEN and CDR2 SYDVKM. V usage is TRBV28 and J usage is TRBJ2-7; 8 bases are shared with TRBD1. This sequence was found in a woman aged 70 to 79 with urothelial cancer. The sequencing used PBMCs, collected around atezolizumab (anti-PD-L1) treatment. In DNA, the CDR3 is TGTGCCAGCAGTCCCCGGACAGGGCGGTACTTC. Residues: CASSPRTGRYF.